The source of this TCR delta chain is a study of fetal and pediatric gammadelta thymocytes (dated by TCRdb to about 2022). Regarding the complete study: To strengthen a single-cell study of gammadelta thymocyte development, the researchers used bulk gammadelta thymocyte repertoires that mixed previously published data with newly generated, unpublished data. Bulk TCR repertoire data were included to raise the number of subjects and reinforce the CDR3 publicity analysis. The bulk gammadelta thymocyte repertoire set covered 10 or so subjects in total, 3 fetal thymus donors and 7 pediatric thymus donors. The bulk gammadelta thymocyte repertoires combined unpublished data with previously published data (refs 27,28). The study at large found these results: Compared with post-natal repertoires, fetal gammadelta thymocyte repertoires had previously been reported to be enriched for TRDV2, TRGV8 and TRGV9 usage, low N additions and public CDR3s.

The CDR3, cysteine through phenylalanine, is 13 amino acids long. Only CDR3 DNA is held: 39 bases, read in frame from base 1. CDR1 and CDR2 are drawn from the germline V gene: GEAIGNYY, EKD. V is trimmed back by 2 bases and J by 4 bases, and the junction contains 1 base that no gene match accounts for. Fetal thymuses were obtained in Singapore from elective pregnancy terminations carried out for socio-psychological reasons at about 14 to 22 weeks estimated gestational age. All fetuses were judged structurally normal by ultrasound before termination and by gross morphological examination afterwards. Thymocytes were stained with Zombie NIR viability dye and antibodies against CD3 (UCHT1), TCRgammadelta (11F2), TCRVgamma9 (IMMU360) and TCRVdelta2 (IMMU389). Bulk TRD and TRG CDR3 repertoires were produced separately from sorted Vgamma9Vdelta2 and nonVgamma9Vdelta2 gammadelta thymocytes taken from human fetal and pediatric thymuses. Thymic cell suspensions from fetal and post-natal thymuses were prepared as previously described. NonVgamma9Vdelta2 thymocytes were sorted as CD3+ gammadeltaTCR+ cells lacking the Vgamma9+Vdelta2+ phenotype. Cell sorting was done on a FACS Aria III cell sorter (BD Biosciences).

The sequencing machine was an Illumina MiSeq. The published analysis was carried out like this. To analyze publicity, the Vgamma9Vdelta2 and nonVgamma9Vdelta2 bulk CDR3 files from each subject were merged so that every subject had one combined repertoire. Using base R and dplyr, each CDR3 amino acid sequence was checked across 9 single-cell datasets and about 10 bulk repertoires to give a publicity score ranging from 0 to 19. TCRdb reprocessed the public data with the CATT caller; entries with the same nucleotide sequence were combined afterwards. TCRdb assigned the V and J calls; the authors' analysis was not used. Here the sample has roughly 730 delta-chain clones; roughly 20% occur a single time. 17% of the sample goes to the ten largest clones. This clone is regarded as medium-sized (0.01 to 0.1%). This receptor's antigen is unknown. Base qualities were left out, and no much larger clone turns up one base away. The same CDR3 can be traced to other DNA sequences in this sample.

This receptor was identified in a human fetus. The rearrangement joined TRDV2 to TRDJ1, with TRDD3 matching 9 junction bases. Sequencing was done on a sample of non-Vgamma9Vdelta2 gamma-delta T cells from the thymus. The intended sense of this specimen's cell subset or site label: CD3+gammadeltaTCR+ thymocytes not co-expressing Vgamma9 and Vdelta2. In nucleotide form, the sequence is TGTGCCTGTGACATACTGGGGGACGATAAACTCATCTTT. The resulting protein is CACDILGDDKLIF.